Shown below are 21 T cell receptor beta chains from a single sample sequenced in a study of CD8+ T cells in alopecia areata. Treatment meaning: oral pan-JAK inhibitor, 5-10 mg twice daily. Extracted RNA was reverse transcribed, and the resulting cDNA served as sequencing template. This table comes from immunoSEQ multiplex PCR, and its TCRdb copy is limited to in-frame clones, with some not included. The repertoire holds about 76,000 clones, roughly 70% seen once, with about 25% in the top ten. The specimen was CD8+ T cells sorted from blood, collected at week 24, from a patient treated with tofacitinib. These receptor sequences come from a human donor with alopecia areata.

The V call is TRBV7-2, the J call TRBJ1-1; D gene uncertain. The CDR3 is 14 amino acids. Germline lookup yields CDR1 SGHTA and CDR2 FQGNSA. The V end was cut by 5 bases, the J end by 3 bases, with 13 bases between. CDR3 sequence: CASSPNPGYTEAFF. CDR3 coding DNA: TGTGCCAGCAGCCCCAACCCGGGGTACACTGAAGCTTTCTTT.

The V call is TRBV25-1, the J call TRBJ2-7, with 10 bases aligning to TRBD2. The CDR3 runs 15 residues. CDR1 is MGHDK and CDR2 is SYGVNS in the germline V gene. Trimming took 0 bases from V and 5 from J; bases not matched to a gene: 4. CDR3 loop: CASSEYQREGHEQYF. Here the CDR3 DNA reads TGTGCCAGCAGTGAATACCAGCGGGAGGGTCACGAGCAGTACTTC.

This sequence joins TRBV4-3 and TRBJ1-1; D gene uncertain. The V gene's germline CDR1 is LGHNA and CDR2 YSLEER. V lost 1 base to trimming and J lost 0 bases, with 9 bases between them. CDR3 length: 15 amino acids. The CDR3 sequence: CASSQAQALNTEAFF. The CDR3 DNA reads TGCGCCAGCAGCCAAGCTCAGGCCCTGAACACTGAAGCTTTCTTT.

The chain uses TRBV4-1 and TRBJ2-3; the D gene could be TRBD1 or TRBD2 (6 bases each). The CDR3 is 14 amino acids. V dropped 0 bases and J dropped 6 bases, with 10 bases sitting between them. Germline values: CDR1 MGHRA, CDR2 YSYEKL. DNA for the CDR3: TGCGCCAGCAGCCAAGAGAGGGGGGCGGATACGCAGTATTTT. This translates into CASSQERGADTQYF.

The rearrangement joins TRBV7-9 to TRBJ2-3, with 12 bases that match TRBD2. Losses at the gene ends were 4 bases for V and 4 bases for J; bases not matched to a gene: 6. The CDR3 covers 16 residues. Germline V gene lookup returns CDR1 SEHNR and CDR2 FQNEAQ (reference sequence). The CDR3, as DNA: TGTGCCAGCAGCTGGAGACTAGCGGGAGTGGCAGATACGCAGTATTTT. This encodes CASSWRLAGVADTQYF.

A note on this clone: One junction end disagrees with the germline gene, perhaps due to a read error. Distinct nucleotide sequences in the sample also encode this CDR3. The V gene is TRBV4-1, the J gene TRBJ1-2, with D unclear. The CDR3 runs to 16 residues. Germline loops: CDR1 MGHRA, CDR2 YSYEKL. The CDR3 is CASSPGGELTYYGYTF. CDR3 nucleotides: TGCGCCAGCAGCCCCGGAGGAGAACTCACTTACTATGGCTATACCTTC.

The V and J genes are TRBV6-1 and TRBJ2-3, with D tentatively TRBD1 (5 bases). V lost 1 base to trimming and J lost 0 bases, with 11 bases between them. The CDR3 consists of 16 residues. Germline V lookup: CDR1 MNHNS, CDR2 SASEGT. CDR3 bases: TGTGCCAGCAGTGAAGTCTGGCAGGGCAGCACAGATACGCAGTATTTT. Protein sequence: CASSEVWQGSTDTQYF.

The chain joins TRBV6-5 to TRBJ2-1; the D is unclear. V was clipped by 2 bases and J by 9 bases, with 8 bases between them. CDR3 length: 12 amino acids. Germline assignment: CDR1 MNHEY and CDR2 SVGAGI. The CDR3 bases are TGTGCCAGCAGTTACCTATCGGGTGAGCAGTTCTTC. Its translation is CASSYLSGEQFF.

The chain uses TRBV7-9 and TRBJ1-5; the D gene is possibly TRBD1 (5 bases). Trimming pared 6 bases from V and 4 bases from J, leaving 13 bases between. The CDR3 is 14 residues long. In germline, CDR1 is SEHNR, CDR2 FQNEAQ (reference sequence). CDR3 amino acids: CASSGLDMNQPQHF. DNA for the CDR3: TGTGCCAGCAGTGGACTGGACATGAATCAGCCCCAGCATTTT.

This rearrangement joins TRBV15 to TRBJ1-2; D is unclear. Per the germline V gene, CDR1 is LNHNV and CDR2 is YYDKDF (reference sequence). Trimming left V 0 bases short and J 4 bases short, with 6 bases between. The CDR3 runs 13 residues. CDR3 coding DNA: TGTGCCACCAGCAGAGATATGAGCTATGGCTACACCTTC. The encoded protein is CATSRDMSYGYTF.

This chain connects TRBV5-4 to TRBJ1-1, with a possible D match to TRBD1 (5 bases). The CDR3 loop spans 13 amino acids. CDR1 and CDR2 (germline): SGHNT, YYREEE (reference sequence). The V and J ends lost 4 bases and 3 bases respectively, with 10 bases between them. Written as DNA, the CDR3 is TGTGCCAGCAGCCCGGGGGTGGACACTGAAGCTTTCTTT. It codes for CASSPGVDTEAFF. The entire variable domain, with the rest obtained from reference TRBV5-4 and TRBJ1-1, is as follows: ETGVTQSPTHLIKTRGQQVTLRCSSQSGHNTVSWYQQALGQGPQFIFQYYREEENGRGNFPPRFSGLQFPNYSSELNVNALELDDSALYLCASSPGVDTEAFFGQGTRLTVV.

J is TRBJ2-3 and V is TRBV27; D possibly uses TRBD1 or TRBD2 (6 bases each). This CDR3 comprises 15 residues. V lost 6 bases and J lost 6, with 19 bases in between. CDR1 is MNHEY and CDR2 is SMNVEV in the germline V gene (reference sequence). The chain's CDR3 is CASRETGGRTDTQYF. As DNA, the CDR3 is TGTGCCAGCAGGGAGACAGGAGGGAGGACCGATACGCAGTATTTT.

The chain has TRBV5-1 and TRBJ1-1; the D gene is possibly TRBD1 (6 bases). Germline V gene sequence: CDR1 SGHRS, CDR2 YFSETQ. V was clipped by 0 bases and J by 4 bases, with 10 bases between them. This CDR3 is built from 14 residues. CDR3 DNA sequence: TGCGCCAGCAGCTTGGATCCGGGGGCCACTGAAGCTTTCTTT. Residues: CASSLDPGATEAFF.

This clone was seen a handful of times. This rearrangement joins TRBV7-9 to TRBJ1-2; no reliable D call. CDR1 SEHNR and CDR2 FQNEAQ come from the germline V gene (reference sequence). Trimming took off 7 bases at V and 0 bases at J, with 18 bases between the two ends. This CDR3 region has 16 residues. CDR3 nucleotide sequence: TGTGCCAGCACCCCGGGAACGCGGGGAGCTAACTATGGCTACACCTTC. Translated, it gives CASTPGTRGANYGYTF.

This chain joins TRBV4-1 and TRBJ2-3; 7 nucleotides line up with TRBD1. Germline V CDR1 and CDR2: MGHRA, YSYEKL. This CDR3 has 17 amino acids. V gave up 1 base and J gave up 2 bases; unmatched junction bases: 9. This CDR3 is CASSQGRQGDPTDTQYF. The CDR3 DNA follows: TGCGCCAGCAGCCAAGGTCGTCAGGGGGATCCCACAGATACGCAGTATTTT.

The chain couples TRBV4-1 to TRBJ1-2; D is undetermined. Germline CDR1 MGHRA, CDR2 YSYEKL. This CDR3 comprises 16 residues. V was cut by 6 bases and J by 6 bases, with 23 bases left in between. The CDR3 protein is CASSPDVVRADHGYTF. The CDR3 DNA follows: TGCGCCAGCAGTCCTGACGTCGTCAGAGCTGACCATGGCTACACCTTC.

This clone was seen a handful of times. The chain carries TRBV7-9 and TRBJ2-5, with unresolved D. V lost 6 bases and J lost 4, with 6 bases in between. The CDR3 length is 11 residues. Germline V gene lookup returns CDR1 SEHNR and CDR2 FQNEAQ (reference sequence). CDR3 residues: CASRQGETQYF. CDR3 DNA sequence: TGTGCCAGCAGGCAAGGAGAGACCCAGTACTTC.

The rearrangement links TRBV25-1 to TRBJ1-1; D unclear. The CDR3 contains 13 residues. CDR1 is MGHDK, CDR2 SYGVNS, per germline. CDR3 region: CAAAQSGLSEAFF. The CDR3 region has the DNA TGTGCAGCTGCCCAGTCGGGTCTCAGTGAAGCTTTCTTT.

The CDR3 DNA reads as TGTGCCACCAGCGGACGACAGGGTGGCACTGAAGCTTTCTTT. Its translation is CATSGRQGGTEAFF. This rearrangement joins TRBV15 to TRBJ1-1; 7 nucleotides line up with TRBD1. This CDR3 has 14 amino acids. CDR1 LNHNV and CDR2 YYDKDF come from the germline V gene (reference sequence). J was trimmed by 4 bases and V by 5 bases; bases with no gene match: 7.

CDR3 bases: TGTGCCAGCAGTTCGGGGGAGGGAATCCTCACAGATACGCAGTATTTT. This sequence encodes CASSSGEGILTDTQYF. The gene calls are TRBV27 and TRBJ2-3; 7 nucleotides match TRBD2. Germline loops: CDR1 MNHEY, CDR2 SMNVEV (reference sequence). Losses at the gene ends were 4 bases for V and 2 bases for J; bases not matched to a gene: 9. The CDR3 spans 16 residues.

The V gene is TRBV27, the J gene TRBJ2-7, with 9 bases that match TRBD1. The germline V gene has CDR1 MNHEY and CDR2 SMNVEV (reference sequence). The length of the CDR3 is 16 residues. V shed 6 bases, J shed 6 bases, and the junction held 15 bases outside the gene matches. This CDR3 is CASSIFSGTGIVEQYF. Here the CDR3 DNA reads TGTGCCAGCAGCATCTTTTCCGGGACAGGGATTGTCGAGCAGTACTTC.